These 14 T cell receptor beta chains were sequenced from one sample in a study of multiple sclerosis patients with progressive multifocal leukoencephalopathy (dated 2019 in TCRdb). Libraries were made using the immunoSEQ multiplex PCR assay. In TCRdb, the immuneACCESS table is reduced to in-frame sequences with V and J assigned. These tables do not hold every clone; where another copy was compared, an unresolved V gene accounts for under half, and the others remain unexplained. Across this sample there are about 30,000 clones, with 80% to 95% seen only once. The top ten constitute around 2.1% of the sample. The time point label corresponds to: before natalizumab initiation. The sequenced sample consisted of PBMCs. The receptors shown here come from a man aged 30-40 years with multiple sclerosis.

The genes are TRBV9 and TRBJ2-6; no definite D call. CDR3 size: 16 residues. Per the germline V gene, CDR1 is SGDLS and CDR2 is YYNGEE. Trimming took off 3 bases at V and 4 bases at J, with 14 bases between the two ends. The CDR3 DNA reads TGTGCCAGCAGCGCAACCTCCCGGACGGGGGCCAACGTCCTGACTTTC. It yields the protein CASSATSRTGANVLTF. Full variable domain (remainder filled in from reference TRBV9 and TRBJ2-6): DSGVTQTPKHLITATGQRVTLRCSPRSGDLSVYWYQQSLDQGLQFLIQYYNGEERAKGNILERFSAQQFPDLHSELNLSSLELGDSALYFCASSATSRTGANVLTFGAGSRLTVL.

CDR3 bases: TGTGCCAGCAAACCCACCTCCTCTGGAAACACCATATATTTT. This encodes CASKPTSSGNTIYF. The rearrangement uses TRBV27 and TRBJ1-3; no reliable D call. Trimming took off 7 bases at V and 0 bases at J, with 10 bases between the two ends. CDR1 is MNHEY and CDR2 is SMNVEV in the germline V gene (reference sequence). CDR3 length: 14 amino acids.

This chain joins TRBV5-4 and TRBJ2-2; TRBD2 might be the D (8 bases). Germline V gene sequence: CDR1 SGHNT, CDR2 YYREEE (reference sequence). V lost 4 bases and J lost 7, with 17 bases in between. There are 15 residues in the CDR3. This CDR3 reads CASSAREGAYGELFF. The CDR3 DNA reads TGTGCCAGCAGCGCCCGGGAGGGGGCATACGGGGAGCTGTTTTTT.

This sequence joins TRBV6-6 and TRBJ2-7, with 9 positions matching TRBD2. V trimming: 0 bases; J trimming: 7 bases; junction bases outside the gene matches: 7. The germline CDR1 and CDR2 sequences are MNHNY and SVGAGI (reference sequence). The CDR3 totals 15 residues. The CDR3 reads CASSYSLAGLEEQYF. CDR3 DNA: TGTGCCAGCAGTTACTCCCTAGCGGGATTGGAGGAGCAGTACTTC.

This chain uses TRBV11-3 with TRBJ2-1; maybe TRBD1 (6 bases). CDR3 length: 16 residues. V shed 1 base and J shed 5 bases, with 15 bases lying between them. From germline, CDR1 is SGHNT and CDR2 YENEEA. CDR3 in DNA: TGTGCCAGCAGCTTAGGAGTAGGGGCAGGGGACAATGAGCAGTTCTTC. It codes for CASSLGVGAGDNEQFF.

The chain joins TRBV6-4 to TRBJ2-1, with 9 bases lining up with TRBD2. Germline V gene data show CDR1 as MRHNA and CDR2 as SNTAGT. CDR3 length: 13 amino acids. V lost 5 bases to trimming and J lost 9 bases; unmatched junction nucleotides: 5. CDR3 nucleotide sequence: TGTGCCAGCAGTCTAGCGGGACCGGGTGAGCAGTTCTTC. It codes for CASSLAGPGEQFF.

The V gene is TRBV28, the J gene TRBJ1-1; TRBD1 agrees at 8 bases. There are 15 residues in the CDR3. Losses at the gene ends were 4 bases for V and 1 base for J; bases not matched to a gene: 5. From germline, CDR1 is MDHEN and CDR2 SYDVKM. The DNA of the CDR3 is TGTGCCAGCAGTTACCCGACAGGGGCGAACACTGAAGCTTTCTTT. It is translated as CASSYPTGANTEAFF.

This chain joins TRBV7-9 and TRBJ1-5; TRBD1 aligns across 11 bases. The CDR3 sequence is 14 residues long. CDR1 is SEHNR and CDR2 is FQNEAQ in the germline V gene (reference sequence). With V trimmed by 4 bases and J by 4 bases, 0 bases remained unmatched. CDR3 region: CASSWDRGNQPQHF. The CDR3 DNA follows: TGTGCCAGCAGCTGGGACAGGGGGAATCAGCCCCAGCATTTT. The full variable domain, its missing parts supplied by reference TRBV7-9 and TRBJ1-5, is DTGVSQNPRHKITKRGQNVTFRCDPISEHNRLYWYRQTLGQGPEFLTYFQNEAQLEKSRLLSDRFSAERPKGSFSTLEIQRTEQGDSAMYLCASSWDRGNQPQHFGDGTRLSIL.

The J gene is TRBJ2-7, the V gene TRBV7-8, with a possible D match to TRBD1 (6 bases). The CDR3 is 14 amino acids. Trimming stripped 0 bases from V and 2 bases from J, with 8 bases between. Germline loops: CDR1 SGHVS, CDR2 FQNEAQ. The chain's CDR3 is CASSLAGQPYEQYF. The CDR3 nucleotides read TGTGCCAGCAGCTTAGCTGGACAGCCCTACGAGCAGTACTTC.

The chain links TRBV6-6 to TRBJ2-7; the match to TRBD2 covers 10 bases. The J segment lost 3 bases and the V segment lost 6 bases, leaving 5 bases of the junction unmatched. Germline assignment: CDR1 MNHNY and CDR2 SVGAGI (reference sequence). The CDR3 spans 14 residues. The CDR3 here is CASRPGLADYEQYV. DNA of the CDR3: TGTGCCAGCAGGCCTGGACTAGCGGACTACGAGCAGTACGTC.

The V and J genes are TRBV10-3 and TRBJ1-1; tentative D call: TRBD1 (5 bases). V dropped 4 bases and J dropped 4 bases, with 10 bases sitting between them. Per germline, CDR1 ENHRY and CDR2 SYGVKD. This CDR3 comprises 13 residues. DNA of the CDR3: TGTGCCATCAGTGCCGCAGGGCGCACTGAAGCTTTCTTT. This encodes CAISAAGRTEAFF.

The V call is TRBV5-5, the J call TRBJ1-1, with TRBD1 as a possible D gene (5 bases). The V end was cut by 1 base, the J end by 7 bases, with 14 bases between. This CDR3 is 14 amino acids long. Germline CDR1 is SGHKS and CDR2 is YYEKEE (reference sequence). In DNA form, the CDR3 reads TGTGCCAGCAGCTTGTGGGGCAGGGAGGTTGAAGCTTTCTTT. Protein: CASSLWGREVEAFF. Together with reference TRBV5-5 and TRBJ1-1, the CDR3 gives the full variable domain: DAGVTQSPTHLIKTRGQQVTLRCSPISGHKSVSWYQQVLGQGPQFIFQYYEKEERGRGNFPDRFSARQFPNYSSELNVNALLLGDSALYLCASSLWGREVEAFFGQGTRLTVV.

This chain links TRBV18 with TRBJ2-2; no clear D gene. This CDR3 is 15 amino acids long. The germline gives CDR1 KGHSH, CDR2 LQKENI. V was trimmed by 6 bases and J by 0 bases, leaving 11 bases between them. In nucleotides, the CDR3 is TGTGCCAGCTCGCTTGGGTTCGCGAACACCGGGGAGCTGTTTTTT. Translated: CASSLGFANTGELFF.

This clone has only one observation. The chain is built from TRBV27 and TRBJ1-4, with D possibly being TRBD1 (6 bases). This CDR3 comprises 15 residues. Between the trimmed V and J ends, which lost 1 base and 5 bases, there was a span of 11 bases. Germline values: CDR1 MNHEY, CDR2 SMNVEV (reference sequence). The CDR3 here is CASSLWAGVNEKLFF. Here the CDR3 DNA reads TGTGCCAGCAGTTTATGGGCAGGGGTGAATGAAAAACTGTTTTTT.